The present TCR beta chain was sequenced within a study of OX40 agonist ivuxolimab in advanced cancers. With respect to the entire study: Ivuxolimab was an agonistic, fully human IgG2 monoclonal antibody directed against OX40 (CD134), a costimulatory receptor. Of the roughly 51 dose-escalation patients, hepatocellular carcinoma was present in some 19, melanoma in about 15, renal cell carcinoma in 9 and head and neck cancer in 9. Patients were allowed to have had prior anti-PD-1, anti-PD-L1 or anti-CTLA-4 therapy, and roughly 40% of the dose-escalation patients had been treated with checkpoint inhibitors. Peripheral TCRbeta sequencing aimed to test whether ivuxolimab altered TCR sequence diversity and caused clonal T-cell expansion. The paper describes the monotherapy dose-escalation part (N = 52 patients) of the phase I trial of ivuxolimab. Partial responses occurred in three dose-escalation patients: two with cutaneous melanoma and one with hepatocellular carcinoma. The dose-escalation cohort was about 83% male with a mean age of about 54 years, ranging from 23 to 79. Intravenous ivuxolimab was administered to patients every 2 weeks at six dose levels: 0.01, 0.1, 0.3, 1.5, 3 and 10 mg/kg.

The trial excluded patients who had a history of autoimmune disease or were on systemic immunosuppression. In every dose cohort, peripheral blood was drawn for TCR sequencing at baseline, cycle 4 day 1, and cycle 7 day 1. The samples were drawn from a first-in-human, open-label, multicenter phase I dose-escalation trial of ivuxolimab. Adults with locally advanced or metastatic melanoma, renal cell carcinoma, hepatocellular carcinoma or head and neck squamous cell carcinoma were enrolled in the trial. Before TCR sequencing, CD4+ T cells and CD8+ T cells were sorted from peripheral blood as separate populations. For sequencing of the TCRbeta CDR3 region, genomic DNA was extracted from the sorted cells. TCRbeta CDR3 regions were sequenced using the immunoSEQ Assay. Imported from immuneACCESS, the table was reduced by TCRdb to in-frame sequences with V and J called. These copies leave out some clones; in studies compared against another copy, an unresolved V gene accounts for under half, and the cause of the remainder is not known. Recorded for this sample are tens of thousands of clones; 89% of them occurred a single time. 0.8% to 1.2% of the sample lies in the top ten.

CDR1 and CDR2 (SGHNT, YYREEE) derive from the germline V gene (reference sequence). Including the terminal cysteine and phenylalanine, the CDR3 comprises 16 residues. Kept here is only the CDR3 DNA, which spans 48 bases and is read in frame from base 1. Trimming at the junction amounts to 1 base on V and 6 bases on J, and the germline ends lie 18 bases apart. Regarding this clone: Its specific antigen is unknown. No base qualities exist here, and no much larger clone lies one base off it.

What the work shows at the level of the full study, not this receptor alone: In the 0.1-3.0 mg/kg groups, partial responders had among the lowest normalized peripheral clonal expansion, particularly in CD8+ T cells. After ivuxolimab, expanded clones were on average more numerous among CD8+ T cells than among CD4+ T cells. Low levels of normalized T-cell clonal expansion were also seen in some nonresponding patients. Antigen specificity was not determined for the clonally expanded peripheral T cells. Clonal expansion of both CD4+ and CD8+ blood T cells was observed from baseline to week 6 at doses 0.1 to 3.0 mg/kg.

Sequencing used CD4+ or CD8+ T cells sorted from blood, obtained in a trial of the OX40 agonist ivuxolimab. This clonotype was sampled from an adult with an advanced solid tumor such as melanoma, head and neck, liver or kidney cancer. The receptor chain draws on TRBV5-4 and TRBJ2-3; D gene: possibly TRBD2, on 7 matching bases. The nucleotide sequence is TGTGCCAGCAGCTTGATGGTGGGGGGGCTGTTGGATACGCAGTATTTT. It translates as CASSLMVGGLLDTQYF.